The clone carrying this TCR beta chain was seen more than once but under ten times. V shed 1 base and J 8 bases; nucleotides not matched to a gene: 6. Germline V lookup: CDR1 DFQATT, CDR2 SNEGSKA (reference sequence). The CDR3 is 14 residues long. TCRdb independently ran MiXCR on the 5' RACE reads; one entry per CDR3 protein. The sample contains around 110,000 distinct CDR3 sequences, 9.5% to 15% of which appear only once. These data come from a study of spatial heterogeneity in lung cancer. Across the study: More than eight raw reads, on average, carried each unique TCR and UMI combination.

The time point was: blood at routine non-recurrence follow-up after resection. Tumor, nontumor lung or frozen PBMC supplied whole RNA, sequenced without sorting. Material: PBMCs, obtained at follow-up. The source of this sequence is a male donor with early-stage non-small cell lung cancer. This chain links TRBV20-1 with TRBJ2-4, with 9 bases matching TRBD1. The CDR3 DNA reads as TGCAGTGCTAGAGGTGGGACAGGGACCGACATTCAGTACTTC. Protein sequence: CSARGGTGTDIQYF.